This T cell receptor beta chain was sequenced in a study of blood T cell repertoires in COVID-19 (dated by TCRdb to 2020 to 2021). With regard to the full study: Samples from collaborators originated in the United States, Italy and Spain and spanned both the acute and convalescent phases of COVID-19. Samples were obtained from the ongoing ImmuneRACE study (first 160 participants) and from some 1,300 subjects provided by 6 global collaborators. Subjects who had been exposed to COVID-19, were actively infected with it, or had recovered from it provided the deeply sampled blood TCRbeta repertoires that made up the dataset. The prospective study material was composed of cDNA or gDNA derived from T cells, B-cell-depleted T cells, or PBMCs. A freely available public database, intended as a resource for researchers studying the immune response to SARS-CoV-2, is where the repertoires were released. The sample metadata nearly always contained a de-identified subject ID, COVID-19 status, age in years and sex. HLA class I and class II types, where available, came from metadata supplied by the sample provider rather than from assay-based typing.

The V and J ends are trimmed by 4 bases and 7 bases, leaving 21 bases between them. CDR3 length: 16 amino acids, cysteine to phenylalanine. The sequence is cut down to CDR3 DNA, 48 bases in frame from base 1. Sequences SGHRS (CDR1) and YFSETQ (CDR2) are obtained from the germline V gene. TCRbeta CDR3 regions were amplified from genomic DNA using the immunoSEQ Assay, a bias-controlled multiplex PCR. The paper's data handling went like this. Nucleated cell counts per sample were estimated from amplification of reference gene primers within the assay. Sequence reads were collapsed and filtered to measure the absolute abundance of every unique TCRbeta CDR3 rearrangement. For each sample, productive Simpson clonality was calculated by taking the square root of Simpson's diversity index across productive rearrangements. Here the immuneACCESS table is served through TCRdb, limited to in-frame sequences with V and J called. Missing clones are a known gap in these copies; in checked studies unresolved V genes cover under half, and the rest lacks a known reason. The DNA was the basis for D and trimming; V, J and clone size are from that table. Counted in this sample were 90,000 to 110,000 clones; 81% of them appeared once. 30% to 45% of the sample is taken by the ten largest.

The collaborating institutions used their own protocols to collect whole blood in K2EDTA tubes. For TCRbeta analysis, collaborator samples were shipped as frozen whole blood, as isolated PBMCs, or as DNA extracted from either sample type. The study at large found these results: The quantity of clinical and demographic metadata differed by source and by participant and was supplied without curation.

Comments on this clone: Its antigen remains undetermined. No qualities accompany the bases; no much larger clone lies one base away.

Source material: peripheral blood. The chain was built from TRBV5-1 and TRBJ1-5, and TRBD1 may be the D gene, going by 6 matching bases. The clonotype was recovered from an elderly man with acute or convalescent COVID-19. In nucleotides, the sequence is TGCGCCAGCAGCCCGGACGGAGGGGGGGCCGGACAGCCCCAGCATTTT. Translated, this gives CASSPDGGGAGQPQHF. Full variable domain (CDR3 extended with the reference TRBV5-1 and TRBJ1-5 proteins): KAGVTQTPRYLIKTRGQQVTLSCSPISGHRSVSWYQQTPGQGLQFLFEYFSETQRNKGNFPGRFSGRQFSNSRSEMNVSTLELGDSALYLCASSPDGGGAGQPQHFGDGTRLSIL.